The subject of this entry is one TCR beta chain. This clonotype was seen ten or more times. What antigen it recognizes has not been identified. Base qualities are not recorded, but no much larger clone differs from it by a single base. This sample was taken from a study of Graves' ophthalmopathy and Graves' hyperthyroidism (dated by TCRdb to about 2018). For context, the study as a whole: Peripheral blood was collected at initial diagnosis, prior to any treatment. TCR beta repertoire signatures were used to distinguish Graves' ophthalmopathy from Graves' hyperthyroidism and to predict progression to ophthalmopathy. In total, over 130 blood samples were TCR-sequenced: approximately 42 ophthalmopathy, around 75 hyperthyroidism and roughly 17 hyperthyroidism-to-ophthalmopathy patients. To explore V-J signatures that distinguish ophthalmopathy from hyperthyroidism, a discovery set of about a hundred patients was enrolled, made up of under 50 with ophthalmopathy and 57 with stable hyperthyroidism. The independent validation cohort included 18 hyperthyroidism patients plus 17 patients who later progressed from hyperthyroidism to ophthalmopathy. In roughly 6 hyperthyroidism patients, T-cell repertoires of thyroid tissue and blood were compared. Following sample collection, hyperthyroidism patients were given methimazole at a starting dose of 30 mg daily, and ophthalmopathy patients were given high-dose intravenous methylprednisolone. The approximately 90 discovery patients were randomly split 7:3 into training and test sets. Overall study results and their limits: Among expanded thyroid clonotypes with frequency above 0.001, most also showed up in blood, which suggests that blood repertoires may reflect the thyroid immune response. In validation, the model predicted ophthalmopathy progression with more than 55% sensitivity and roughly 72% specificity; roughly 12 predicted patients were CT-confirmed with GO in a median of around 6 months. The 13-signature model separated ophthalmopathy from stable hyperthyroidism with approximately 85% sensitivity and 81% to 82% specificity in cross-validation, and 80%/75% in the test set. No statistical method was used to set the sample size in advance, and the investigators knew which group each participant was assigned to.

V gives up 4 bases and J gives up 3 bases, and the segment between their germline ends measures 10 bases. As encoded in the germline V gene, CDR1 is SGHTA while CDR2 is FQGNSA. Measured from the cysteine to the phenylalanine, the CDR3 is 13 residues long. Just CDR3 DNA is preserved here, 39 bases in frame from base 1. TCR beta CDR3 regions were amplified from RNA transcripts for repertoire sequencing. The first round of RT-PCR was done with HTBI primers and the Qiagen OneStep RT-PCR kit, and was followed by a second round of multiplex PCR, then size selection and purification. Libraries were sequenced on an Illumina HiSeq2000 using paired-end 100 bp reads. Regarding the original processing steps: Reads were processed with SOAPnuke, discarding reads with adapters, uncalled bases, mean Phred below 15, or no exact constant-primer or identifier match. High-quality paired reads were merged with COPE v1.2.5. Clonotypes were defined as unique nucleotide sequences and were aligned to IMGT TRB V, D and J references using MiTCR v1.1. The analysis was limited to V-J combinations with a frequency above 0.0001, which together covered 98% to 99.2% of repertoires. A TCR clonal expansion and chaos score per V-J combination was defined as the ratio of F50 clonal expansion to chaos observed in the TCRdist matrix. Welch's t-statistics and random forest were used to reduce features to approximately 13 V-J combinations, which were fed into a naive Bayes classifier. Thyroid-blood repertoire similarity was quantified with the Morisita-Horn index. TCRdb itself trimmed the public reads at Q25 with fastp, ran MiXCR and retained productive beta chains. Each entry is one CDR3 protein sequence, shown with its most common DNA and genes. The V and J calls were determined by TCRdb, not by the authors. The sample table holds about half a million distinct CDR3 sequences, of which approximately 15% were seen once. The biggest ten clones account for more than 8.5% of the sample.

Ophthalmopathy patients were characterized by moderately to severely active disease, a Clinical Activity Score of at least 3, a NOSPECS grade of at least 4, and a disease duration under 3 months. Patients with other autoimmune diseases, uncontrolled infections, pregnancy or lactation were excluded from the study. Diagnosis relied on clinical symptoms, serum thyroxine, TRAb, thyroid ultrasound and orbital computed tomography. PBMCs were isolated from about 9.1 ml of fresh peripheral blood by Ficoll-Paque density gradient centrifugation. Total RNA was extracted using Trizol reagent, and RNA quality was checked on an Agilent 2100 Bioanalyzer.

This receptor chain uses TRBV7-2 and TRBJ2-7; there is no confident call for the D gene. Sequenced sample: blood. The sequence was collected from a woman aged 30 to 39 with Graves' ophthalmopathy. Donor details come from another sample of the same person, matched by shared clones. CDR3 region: CASSSVSFYEQYF. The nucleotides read TGTGCCAGCAGCTCAGTATCGTTCTACGAGCAGTACTTC.